This TCR beta chain appears in the sequencing data of a study of cytomegalovirus exposure and HLA in healthy donors. Study-wide results and limits: Using a false discovery rate of 0.05, a later analysis showed that 16,951 TCR beta sequences were associated with HLA alleles. Earlier findings revealed that most TCR beta V segments proved productive either about 90% or about 30% of the time.

Comment on this clone: The antigen is not known.

The PCR ran on 60 Vbeta and 13 Jbeta primers. Under the authors' procedure: Among the unique TCR beta chains that a later analysis counted, about 84 million in all, approximately 12 million were shared. Using immunoSEQ multiplex PCR, the repertoire was profiled, and TCRdb retains in-frame clones only, with some absent. D and trimming were read from the DNA, whereas the V and J calls and clone size are those reported in that table. Of roughly 150,000 clones in the sample, around 80% were seen once. The receptor's source is a man younger than 35 in good health and CMV-seronegative. Material: PBMCs.

The CDR3 DNA reads as TGTGCCAGCAGCCAAGACTGGGCGGGAGGCCCTCGATTCTACAATGAGCAGTTCTTC. Protein sequence: CASSQDWAGGPRFYNEQFF. The chain recombines TRBV14 with TRBJ2-1, with 8 bases aligning to TRBD2. Looked up from germline, CDR1 is SGHDN and CDR2 is FVKESK. The CDR3 contains 19 residues. J gave up 3 bases and V 0 bases, and 13 bases lay outside the gene matches.